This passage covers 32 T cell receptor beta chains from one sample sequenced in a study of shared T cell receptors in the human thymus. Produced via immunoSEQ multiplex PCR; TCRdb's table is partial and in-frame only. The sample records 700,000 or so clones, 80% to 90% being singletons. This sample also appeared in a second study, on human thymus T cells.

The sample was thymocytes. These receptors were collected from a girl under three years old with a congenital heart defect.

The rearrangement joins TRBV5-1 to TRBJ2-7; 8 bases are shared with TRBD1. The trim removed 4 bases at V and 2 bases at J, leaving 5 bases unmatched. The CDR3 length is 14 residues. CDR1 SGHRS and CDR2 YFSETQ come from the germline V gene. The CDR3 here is CASSPRTGTYEQYF. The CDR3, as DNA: TGCGCCAGCAGCCCTCGGACAGGGACCTACGAGCAGTACTTC.

Here the CDR3 reads CASSSLAGGVNEQFF. The DNA for the CDR3 is TGTGCCAGCAGCTCACTAGCGGGGGGGGTCAATGAGCAGTTCTTC. The V and J genes are TRBV7-3 and TRBJ2-1, with 13 bases aligning to TRBD2. V was pared by 4 bases and J by 6 bases, with 3 bases of the junction left unmatched. This CDR3 is 15 amino acids long. CDR1 is SGHTA, CDR2 FQGTGA, per germline. Combining the CDR3 with reference TRBV7-3 and TRBJ2-1 gives the whole variable domain GAGVSQTPSNKVTEKGKYVELRCDPISGHTALYWYRQSLGQGPEFLIYFQGTGAADDSGLPNDRFFAVRPEGSVSTLKIQRTERGDSAVYLCASSSLAGGVNEQFFGPGTRLTVL.

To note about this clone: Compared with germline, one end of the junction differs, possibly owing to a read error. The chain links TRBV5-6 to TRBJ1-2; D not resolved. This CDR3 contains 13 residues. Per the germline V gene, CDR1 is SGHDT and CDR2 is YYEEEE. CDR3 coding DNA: TGTGCCAGCAGCTTGCCCCAGGTGCCCGAAGTTTCCTTC. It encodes CASSLPQVPEVSF.

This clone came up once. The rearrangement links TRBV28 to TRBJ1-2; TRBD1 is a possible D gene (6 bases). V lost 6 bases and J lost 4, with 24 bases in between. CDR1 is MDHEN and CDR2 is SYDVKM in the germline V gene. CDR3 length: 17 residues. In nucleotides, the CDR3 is TGTGCCAGCAGCCCCCCGGGGGGGGCGGGTTTGTCCTATGGCTACACCTTC. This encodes CASSPPGGAGLSYGYTF.

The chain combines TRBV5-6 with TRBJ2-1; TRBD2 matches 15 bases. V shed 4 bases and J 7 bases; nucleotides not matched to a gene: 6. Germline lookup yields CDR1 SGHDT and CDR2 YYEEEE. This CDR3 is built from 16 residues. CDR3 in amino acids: CASSRGTSGGYNEQFF. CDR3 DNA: TGTGCCAGCAGCCGAGGGACTAGCGGGGGGTATAATGAGCAGTTCTTC.

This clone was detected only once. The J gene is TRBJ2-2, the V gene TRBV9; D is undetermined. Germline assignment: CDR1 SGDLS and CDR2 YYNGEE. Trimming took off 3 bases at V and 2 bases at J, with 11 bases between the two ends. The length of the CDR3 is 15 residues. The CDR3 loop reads CASSGEALNTGELFF. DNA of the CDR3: TGTGCCAGCAGCGGAGAGGCACTAAACACCGGGGAGCTGTTTTTT. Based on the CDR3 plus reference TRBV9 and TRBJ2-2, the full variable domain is DSGVTQTPKHLITATGQRVTLRCSPRSGDLSVYWYQQSLDQGLQFLIQYYNGEERAKGNILERFSAQQFPDLHSELNLSSLELGDSALYFCASSGEALNTGELFFGEGSRLTVL.

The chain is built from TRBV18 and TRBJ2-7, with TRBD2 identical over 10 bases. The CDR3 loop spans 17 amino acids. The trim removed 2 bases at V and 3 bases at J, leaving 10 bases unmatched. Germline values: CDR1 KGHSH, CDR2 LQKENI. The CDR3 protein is CASSPSVAGGSLYEQYF. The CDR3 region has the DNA TGTGCCAGCTCACCATCAGTAGCGGGGGGATCCCTCTACGAGCAGTACTTC.

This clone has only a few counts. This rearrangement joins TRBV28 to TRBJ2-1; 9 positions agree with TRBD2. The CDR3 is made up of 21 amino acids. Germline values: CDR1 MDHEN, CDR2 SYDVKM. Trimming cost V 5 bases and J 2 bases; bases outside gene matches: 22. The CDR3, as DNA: TGTGCCAGCAGTCTCTTGAGGGCGGGGGGGCCCTCGCTTAGGGCCTACAATGAGCAGTTCTTC. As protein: CASSLLRAGGPSLRAYNEQFF.

The CDR3 coding sequence is TGTGCCAGCAGCTTTGAGGAACGTCGGGGGGAAATCAATGAAAAACTGTTTTTT. The encoded protein is CASSFEERRGEINEKLFF. The rearrangement uses TRBV7-9 and TRBJ1-4, with D possibly TRBD1 on 5 matching bases. CDR3 length equals 18 residues. The germline CDR1 and CDR2 sequences are SEHNR and FQNEAQ (reference sequence). Trimming took off 3 bases at V and 5 bases at J, with 22 bases between the two ends.

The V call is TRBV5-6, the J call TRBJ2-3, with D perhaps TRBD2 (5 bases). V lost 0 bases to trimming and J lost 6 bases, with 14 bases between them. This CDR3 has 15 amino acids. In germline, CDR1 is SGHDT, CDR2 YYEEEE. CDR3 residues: CASSLGTHRWDTQYF. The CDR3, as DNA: TGTGCCAGCAGCTTGGGGACTCACCGGTGGGATACGCAGTATTTT. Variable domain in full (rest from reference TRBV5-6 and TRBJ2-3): DAGVTQSPTHLIKTRGQQVTLRCSPKSGHDTVSWYQQALGQGPQFIFQYYEEEERQRGNFPDRFSGHQFPNYSSELNVNALLLGDSALYLCASSLGTHRWDTQYFGPGTRLTVL.

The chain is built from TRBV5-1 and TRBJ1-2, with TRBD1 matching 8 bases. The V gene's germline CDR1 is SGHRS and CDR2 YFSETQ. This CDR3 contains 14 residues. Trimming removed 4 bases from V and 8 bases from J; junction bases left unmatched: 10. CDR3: CASSHGETGEGYTF. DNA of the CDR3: TGCGCCAGCAGCCACGGGGAGACAGGGGAAGGCTACACCTTC.

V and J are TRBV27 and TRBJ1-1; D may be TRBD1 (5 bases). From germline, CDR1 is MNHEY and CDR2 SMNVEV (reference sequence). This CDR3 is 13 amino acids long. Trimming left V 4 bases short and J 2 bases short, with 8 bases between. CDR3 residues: CASSSRDNTEAFF. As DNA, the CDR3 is TGTGCCAGCAGTTCCAGGGATAACACTGAAGCTTTCTTT.

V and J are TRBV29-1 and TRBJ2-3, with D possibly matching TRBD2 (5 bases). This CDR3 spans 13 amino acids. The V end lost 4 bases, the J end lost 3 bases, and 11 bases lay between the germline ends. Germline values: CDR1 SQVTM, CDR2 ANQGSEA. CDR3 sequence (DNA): TGCAGCGTTGCAGCGGCAGAAACAGATACGCAGTATTTT. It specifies CSVAAAETDTQYF.

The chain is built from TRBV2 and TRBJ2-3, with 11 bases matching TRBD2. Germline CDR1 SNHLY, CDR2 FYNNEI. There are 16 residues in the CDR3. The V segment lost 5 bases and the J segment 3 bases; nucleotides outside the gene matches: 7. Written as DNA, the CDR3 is TGTGCCAGCAGTTGCATCGGGACTAGCGGTACAGATACGCAGTATTTT. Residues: CASSCIGTSGTDTQYF.

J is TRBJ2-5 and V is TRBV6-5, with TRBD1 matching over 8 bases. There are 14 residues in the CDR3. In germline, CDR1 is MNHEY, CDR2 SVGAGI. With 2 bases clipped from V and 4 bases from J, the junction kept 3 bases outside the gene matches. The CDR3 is CASSYSGQGETQYF. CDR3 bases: TGTGCCAGCAGTTACAGTGGACAGGGAGAGACCCAGTACTTC.

CDR3 sequence (DNA): TGTGCCAGCAGTTATTATCCGGGCACTGAAGCTTTCTTT. Translated: CASSYYPGTEAFF. This chain links TRBV6-5 with TRBJ1-1; D unresolved. CDR3 size: 13 residues. Trimming stripped 3 bases from V and 4 bases from J, with 9 bases between. The germline V gene has CDR1 MNHEY and CDR2 SVGAGI.

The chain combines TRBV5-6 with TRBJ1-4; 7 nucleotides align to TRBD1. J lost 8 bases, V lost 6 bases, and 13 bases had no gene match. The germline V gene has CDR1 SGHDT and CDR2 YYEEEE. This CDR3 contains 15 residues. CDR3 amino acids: CASTPTVDRNEKLFF. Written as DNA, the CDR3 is TGTGCCAGCACCCCAACGGTGGACAGGAACGAAAAACTGTTTTTT.

This CDR3 is CASSPPLGLAEETQYF. The CDR3 region has the DNA TGTGCCAGCAGCCCTCCCCTGGGTCTGGCGGAAGAGACCCAGTACTTC. This chain joins TRBV11-2 and TRBJ2-5, with D unclear. V gave up 5 bases and J gave up 3 bases, with 19 bases separating them. The CDR3 is made up of 16 amino acids. Germline-derived CDR1 and CDR2 are SGHAT and FQNNGV. The variable domain in full, with the rest retrieved from reference TRBV11-2 and TRBJ2-5, is EAGVAQSPRYKIIEKRQSVAFWCNPISGHATLYWYQQILGQGPKLLIQFQNNGVVDDSQLPKDRFSAERLKGVDSTLKIQPAKLEDSAVYLCASSPPLGLAEETQYFGPGTRLLVL.

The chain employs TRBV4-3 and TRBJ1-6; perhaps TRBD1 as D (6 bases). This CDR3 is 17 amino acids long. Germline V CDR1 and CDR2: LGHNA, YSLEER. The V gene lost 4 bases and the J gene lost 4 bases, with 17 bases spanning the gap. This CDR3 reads CASSLRTVNFYNSPLHF. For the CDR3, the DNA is TGCGCCAGCAGCCTTAGGACAGTTAACTTTTATAATTCACCCCTCCACTTT.

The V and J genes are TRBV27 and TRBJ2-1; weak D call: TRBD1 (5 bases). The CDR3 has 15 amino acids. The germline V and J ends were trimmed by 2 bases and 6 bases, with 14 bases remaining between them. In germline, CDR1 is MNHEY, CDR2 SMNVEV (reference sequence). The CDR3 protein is CASSLVAGLCNEQFF. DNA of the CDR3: TGTGCCAGCAGTTTAGTTGCAGGGTTGTGCAATGAGCAGTTCTTC.

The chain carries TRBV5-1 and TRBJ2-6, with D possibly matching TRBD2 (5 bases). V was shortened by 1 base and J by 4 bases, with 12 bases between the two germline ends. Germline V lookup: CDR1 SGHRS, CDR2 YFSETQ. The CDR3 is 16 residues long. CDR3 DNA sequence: TGCGCCAGCAGCTTGAAGCCGGGGTCGGGGGCCAACGTCCTGACTTTC. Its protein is CASSLKPGSGANVLTF.

DNA of the CDR3: TGTGCCAGCAGTGAACGGGGGGGCCGAAATGAGCAGTTCTTC. Encoded protein: CASSERGGRNEQFF. This sequence joins TRBV25-1 and TRBJ2-1, with 8 bases fitting TRBD2. The germline V gene encodes CDR1 MGHDK and CDR2 SYGVNS. The V and J ends lost 2 bases and 7 bases, in that order; junction bases with no gene match: 4. The CDR3 runs to 14 residues.

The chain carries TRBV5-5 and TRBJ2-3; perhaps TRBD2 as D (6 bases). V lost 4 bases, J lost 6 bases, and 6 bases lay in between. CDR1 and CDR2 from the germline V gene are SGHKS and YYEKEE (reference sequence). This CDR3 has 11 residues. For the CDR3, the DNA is TGTGCCAGCAGCCGGGAGGATACGCAGTATTTT. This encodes CASSREDTQYF.

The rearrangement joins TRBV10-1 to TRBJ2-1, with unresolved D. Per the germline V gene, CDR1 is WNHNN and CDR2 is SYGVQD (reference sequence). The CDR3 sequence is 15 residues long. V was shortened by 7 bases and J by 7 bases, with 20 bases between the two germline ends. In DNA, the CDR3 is TGCGCCAGCACCGGGTTCCCCTCTCCAAGGAATGAGCAGTTCTTC. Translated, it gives CASTGFPSPRNEQFF.

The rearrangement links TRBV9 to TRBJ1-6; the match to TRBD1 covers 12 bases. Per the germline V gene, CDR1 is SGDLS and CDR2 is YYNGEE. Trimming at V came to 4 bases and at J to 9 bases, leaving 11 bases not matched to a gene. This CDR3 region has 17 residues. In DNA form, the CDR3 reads TGTGCCAGCAGCCCGGGGACAGGGGGCGTAGGTGGTTCACCCCTCCACTTT. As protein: CASSPGTGGVGGSPLHF.

CDR3 bases: TGTGCCACCAGCAAACCGGGACAGGGATTCATTTGGGAAAAACTGTTTTTT. It specifies CATSKPGQGFIWEKLFF. The J gene is TRBJ1-4, the V gene TRBV15; 9 bases fit TRBD1. The CDR3 is made up of 17 amino acids. V lost 4 bases to trimming and J lost 8 bases; unmatched junction nucleotides: 14. Per germline, CDR1 LNHNV and CDR2 YYDKDF (reference sequence).

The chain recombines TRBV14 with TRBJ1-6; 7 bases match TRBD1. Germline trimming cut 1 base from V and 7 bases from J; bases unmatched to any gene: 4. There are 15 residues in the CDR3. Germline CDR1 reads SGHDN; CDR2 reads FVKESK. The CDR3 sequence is CASSQGDSLNSPLHF. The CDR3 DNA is TGTGCCAGCAGCCAAGGGGACAGCCTGAATTCACCCCTCCACTTT.

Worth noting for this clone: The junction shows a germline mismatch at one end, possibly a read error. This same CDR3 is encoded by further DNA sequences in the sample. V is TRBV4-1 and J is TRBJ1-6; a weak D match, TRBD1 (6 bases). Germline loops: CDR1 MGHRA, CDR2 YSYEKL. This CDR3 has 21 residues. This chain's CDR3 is CASSQDMRGGGRSSYNSPLHF. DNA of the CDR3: TGCGCCAGCAGCCAAGATATGCGGGGGGGCGGGAGGAGCTCCTATAATTCCCCCCTCCACTTT.

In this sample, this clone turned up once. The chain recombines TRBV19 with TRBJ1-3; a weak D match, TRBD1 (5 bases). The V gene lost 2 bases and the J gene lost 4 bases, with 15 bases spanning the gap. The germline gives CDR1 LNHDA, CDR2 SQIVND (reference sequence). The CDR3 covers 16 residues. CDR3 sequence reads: CASSIFGGENGNTIYF. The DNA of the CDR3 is TGTGCCAGTAGTATATTCGGGGGTGAAAACGGAAACACCATATATTTT.

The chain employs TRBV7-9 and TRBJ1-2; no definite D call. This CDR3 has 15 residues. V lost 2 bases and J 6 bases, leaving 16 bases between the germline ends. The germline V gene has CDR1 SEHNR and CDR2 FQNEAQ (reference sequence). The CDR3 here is CASSLPPSIANGYTF. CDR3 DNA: TGTGCCAGCAGCTTACCCCCAAGCATCGCAAATGGCTACACCTTC.

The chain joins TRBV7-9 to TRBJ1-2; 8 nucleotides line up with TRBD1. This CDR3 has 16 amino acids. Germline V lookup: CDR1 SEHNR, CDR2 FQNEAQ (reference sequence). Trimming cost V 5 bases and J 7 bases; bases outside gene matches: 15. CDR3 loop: CASSPTLDRVGGGYTF. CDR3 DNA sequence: TGTGCCAGCAGCCCTACTTTGGACAGGGTGGGGGGTGGCTACACCTTC.

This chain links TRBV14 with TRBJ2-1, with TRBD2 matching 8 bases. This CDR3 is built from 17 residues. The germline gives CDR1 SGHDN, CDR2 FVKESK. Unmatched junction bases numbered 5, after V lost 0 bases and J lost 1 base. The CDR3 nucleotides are TGTGCCAGCAGCCAAGAGTTTAGCGGGGCTTCCTACAATGAGCAGTTCTTC. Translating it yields CASSQEFSGASYNEQFF.